These 26 T cell receptor beta chains came from one sample sequenced in a study of shared clonotypes between healthy human individuals. Sequencing used immunoSEQ multiplex PCR; TCRdb keeps in-frame clones, though not all of them. Of 2 million to 2.5 million clones in the sample, under 97% are singletons; the top ten hold roughly 0.13%. Sequencing was done on a sample of naive CD4+ T cells sorted from blood. Documented subset: CD45RA+ positively selected. The receptors were sampled from a man aged 18 to 30 in good health.

The chain recombines TRBV6-6 with TRBJ2-7; 12 bases are a match to TRBD2. CDR1 and CDR2 from the germline V gene are MNHNY and SVGAGI (reference sequence). CDR3 length: 13 residues. Losses at the gene ends were 7 bases for V and 4 bases for J; bases not matched to a gene: 2. CDR3 bases: TGTGCCAGCAAACTAGCGGGGGGTTACGAGCAGTACTTC. This gives the protein CASKLAGGYEQYF.

With respect to this clone: This CDR3 is also generated by other DNA sequences in the sample. This chain connects TRBV4-3 to TRBJ2-3, with D possibly matching TRBD1 (5 bases). This CDR3 spans 15 amino acids. V was trimmed by 1 base and J by 0 bases, leaving 8 bases between them. CDR1 and CDR2 from the germline V gene are LGHNA and YSLEER. In DNA form, the CDR3 reads TGCGCCAGCAGCCAAGTCAAGGGGAGCACAGATACGCAGTATTTT. The encoded protein is CASSQVKGSTDTQYF.

Remarks on this clone: Other DNA sequences within the sample encode an identical CDR3. The rearrangement uses TRBV7-9 and TRBJ2-7; TRBD2 matches 8 bases. V was clipped by 4 bases and J by 7 bases; unmatched bases: 3. The CDR3 totals 12 residues. Germline V CDR1 and CDR2: SEHNR, FQNEAQ (reference sequence). CDR3 sequence reads: CASSSLAGEQYF. The CDR3 DNA reads as TGTGCCAGCAGCTCCTTAGCGGGAGAGCAGTACTTC.

The rearrangement uses TRBV5-8 and TRBJ1-5; D is unresolved. CDR1 SGHTS and CDR2 YDEGEE come from the germline V gene. This CDR3 is 15 amino acids long. With 3 bases removed from V and 8 bases from J, the gap between germline ends came to 18 bases. In DNA form, the CDR3 reads TGTGCCAGCAGCTCAATCGGCAATCAGCCCAAGCCCCAGCATTTT. This gives the protein CASSSIGNQPKPQHF. The full variable domain, with the rest looked up from reference TRBV5-8 and TRBJ1-5, is EAGVTQSPTHLIKTRGQQATLRCSPISGHTSVYWYQQALGLGLQFLLWYDEGEERNRGNFPPRFSGRQFPNYSSELNVNALELEDSALYLCASSSIGNQPKPQHFGDGTRLSIL.

Turning to this clone: Other DNA sequences in this specimen translate into the identical CDR3. The rearrangement joins TRBV30 to TRBJ1-5; tentatively, D is TRBD1 (5 bases). CDR1 and CDR2 from the germline V gene are GTSNPN and SVGIG (reference sequence). With 1 base removed from V and 5 bases from J, the gap between germline ends came to 12 bases. The length of the CDR3 is 14 residues. CDR3 nucleotide sequence: TGTGCCTGGAGTGGCCAGGGACCCTATCAGCCCCAGCATTTT. It translates to CAWSGQGPYQPQHF.

This clone was counted once. The CDR3 region is CASSRELFSYEQYF. The DNA for the CDR3 is TGTGCCAGCAGCCGCGAGTTATTCTCCTACGAGCAGTACTTC. This rearrangement joins TRBV21-1 to TRBJ2-7; TRBD2 is the table's D call, not checked against the DNA. TRBV21-1 is given as a pseudogene. This CDR3 region has 14 residues.

Points on this clone: This same CDR3 is encoded by further DNA sequences in the sample. The chain combines TRBV6-5 with TRBJ2-1; D not resolved. Germline V gene lookup returns CDR1 MNHEY and CDR2 SVGAGI. Trimming took off 0 bases at V and 4 bases at J, with 4 bases between the two ends. The length of the CDR3 is 13 residues. CDR3: CASSYSEYNEQFF. The CDR3 coding sequence is TGTGCCAGCAGTTACTCAGAGTACAATGAGCAGTTCTTC.

The V call is TRBV5-1, the J call TRBJ2-1, with TRBD2 matching 10 bases. CDR1 and CDR2 (germline): SGHRS, YFSETQ. V trimming: 2 bases; J trimming: 8 bases; junction bases outside the gene matches: 10. This CDR3 contains 16 residues. DNA for the CDR3: TGCGCCAGCAGCTTTCCGGTAGCGGGGGGCCTCGATGAGCAGTTCTTC. Residues: CASSFPVAGGLDEQFF.

The rearrangement links TRBV5-6 to TRBJ2-7, with D perhaps being TRBD1 or TRBD2 (5 bases each). V lost 4 bases and J 6 bases, leaving 20 bases between the germline ends. The CDR3 totals 15 residues. CDR1 SGHDT and CDR2 YYEEEE come from the germline V gene. The CDR3 spells CASSPGRWGRGEQYF. The DNA for the CDR3 is TGTGCCAGCAGCCCTGGGAGATGGGGAAGGGGCGAGCAGTACTTC. The whole variable domain, remainder taken from reference TRBV5-6 and TRBJ2-7, is DAGVTQSPTHLIKTRGQQVTLRCSPKSGHDTVSWYQQALGQGPQFIFQYYEEEERQRGNFPDRFSGHQFPNYSSELNVNALLLGDSALYLCASSPGRWGRGEQYFGPGTRLTVT.

The CDR3 sequence is CSARDDNVLTF. DNA for the CDR3: TGCAGTGCAAGGGACGATAACGTCCTGACTTTC. V is TRBV20-1 and J is TRBJ2-6, with D tentatively TRBD1 or TRBD2 (5 bases each). V was trimmed by 6 bases and J by 10 bases, leaving 10 bases between them. The germline V gene encodes CDR1 DFQATT and CDR2 SNEGSKA (reference sequence). The length of the CDR3 is 11 residues.

Worth noting for this clone: One end of the junction varies from germline; a read error may be responsible. Other DNA sequences in the same sample also yield this CDR3. This chain connects TRBV30 to TRBJ1-5; TRBD1 matches at 8 bases. CDR3 size: 12 residues. Germline V CDR1 and CDR2: GTSNPN, SVGIG (reference sequence). The CDR3 nucleotides are TGTGCCTGGACAGGGGGCAACCAGCCCCAGCATTTT. The encoded protein is CAWTGGNQPQHF.

The chain uses TRBV28 and TRBJ1-5; a weak D match, TRBD1 (5 bases). The V end lost 7 bases, the J end lost 4 bases, and 17 bases lay between the germline ends. CDR1 is MDHEN, CDR2 SYDVKM, per germline. There are 15 residues in the CDR3. The CDR3 region is CASNPGPERNQPQHF. CDR3 nucleotides: TGTGCCAGCAACCCGGGACCAGAGAGAAATCAGCCCCAGCATTTT. The complete variable domain, with remaining parts taken from reference TRBV28 and TRBJ1-5, reads DVKVTQSSRYLVKRTGEKVFLECVQDMDHENMFWYRQDPGLGLRLIYFSYDVKMKEKGDIPEGYSVSREKKERFSLILESASTNQTSMYLCASNPGPERNQPQHFGDGTRLSIL.

The CDR3 reads CASSTLTDTQYF. The CDR3 DNA reads TGCGCCAGCAGCACCCTCACAGATACGCAGTATTTT. The chain has TRBV5-1 and TRBJ2-3, with unresolved D. V was clipped by 4 bases and J by 2 bases, with 5 bases between them. The CDR3 covers 12 residues. CDR1 SGHRS and CDR2 YFSETQ come from the germline V gene.

The chain recombines TRBV7-2 with TRBJ2-7; 7 bases line up with TRBD1. The V gene's germline CDR1 is SGHTA and CDR2 FQGNSA. V trimming: 1 base; J trimming: 5 bases; junction bases outside the gene matches: 8. This CDR3 comprises 15 residues. The CDR3 reads CASSLGVGGWHEQYF. In DNA, the CDR3 is TGTGCCAGCAGCTTAGGGGTAGGGGGCTGGCACGAGCAGTACTTC.

CDR3 sequence (DNA): TGTGCCAGCAGCGTAGCTACGGTGACAGACAATGGCATGAACACTGAAGCTTTCTTT. It translates to CASSVATVTDNGMNTEAFF. V gene TRBV9 combines with J gene TRBJ1-1, with D maybe TRBD1 (5 bases). This CDR3 comprises 19 residues. CDR1 and CDR2 (germline): SGDLS, YYNGEE. With 0 bases removed from V and 0 bases from J, the gap between germline ends came to 21 bases.

V and J are TRBV5-1 and TRBJ2-2, with D perhaps being TRBD1 or TRBD2 (6 bases each). The germline V gene encodes CDR1 SGHRS and CDR2 YFSETQ. V gave up 7 bases and J gave up 0 bases, with 13 bases separating them. The CDR3 is 15 amino acids. The CDR3 DNA is TGCGCCAGCCGACCGGGGGCTACGAACACCGGGGAGCTGTTTTTT. It yields the protein CASRPGATNTGELFF.

As concerns this clone: Within the sample, other DNA sequences also encode this same CDR3. The chain employs TRBV18 and TRBJ1-2; no definite D call. Trimming stripped 0 bases from V and 2 bases from J, with 4 bases between. Germline values: CDR1 KGHSH, CDR2 LQKENI. There are 13 residues in the CDR3. The CDR3 region is CASSPPGNYGYTF. As DNA, the CDR3 is TGTGCCAGCTCACCACCGGGGAACTATGGCTACACCTTC.

The J gene is TRBJ2-5, the V gene TRBV20-1; D is unresolved. Between the trimmed V and J ends, which lost 5 bases and 7 bases, there was a span of 11 bases. Germline V gene sequence: CDR1 DFQATT, CDR2 SNEGSKA (reference sequence). CDR3 size: 11 residues. Here the CDR3 reads CSAHFPGTQYF. The DNA of the CDR3 is TGCAGTGCTCATTTCCCAGGGACCCAGTACTTC.

Comment on this clone: Other DNA sequences within the sample encode an identical CDR3. The chain joins TRBV28 to TRBJ1-5; D is uncertain. From germline, CDR1 is MDHEN and CDR2 SYDVKM. This CDR3 is built from 15 residues. V was clipped by 2 bases and J by 1 base, with 9 bases between them. The CDR3: CASSLSGGSNQPQHF. Written as DNA, the CDR3 is TGTGCCAGCAGTTTAAGCGGTGGGAGCAATCAGCCCCAGCATTTT.

The chain uses TRBV10-3 and TRBJ1-4; D possibly corresponds to TRBD1 (5 bases). CDR1 and CDR2 from the germline V gene are ENHRY and SYGVKD. V shed 5 bases and J shed 4 bases, with 11 bases lying between them. The CDR3 covers 14 residues. This chain's CDR3 is CAISSDRINEKLFF. The CDR3 region has the DNA TGTGCCATCAGTTCTGACAGAATTAATGAAAAACTGTTTTTT.

The chain recombines TRBV25-1 with TRBJ1-3, with D possibly matching TRBD1 (6 bases). Looked up from germline, CDR1 is MGHDK and CDR2 is SYGVNS. The length of the CDR3 is 13 residues. The V and J ends lost 8 bases and 3 bases respectively, with 11 bases between them. CDR3: CASLGQIGNTIYF. CDR3 nucleotides: TGTGCCAGCCTAGGACAGATTGGAAACACCATATATTTT.

The J gene is TRBJ2-3, the V gene TRBV11-2, with TRBD2 matching over 8 bases. This CDR3 is built from 15 residues. Germline V lookup: CDR1 SGHAT, CDR2 FQNNGV. V was pared by 1 base and J by 4 bases, with 4 bases of the junction left unmatched. The CDR3 reads CASSLAGRAADTQYF. The DNA for the CDR3 is TGTGCCAGCAGCTTAGCCGGGAGGGCGGCAGATACGCAGTATTTT.

This chain connects TRBV7-2 to TRBJ2-4, with 14 bases fitting TRBD2. The CDR3 is 17 amino acids. CDR1 and CDR2 from the germline V gene are SGHTA and FQGNSA. The ends lost 2 bases at V and 8 bases at J; junction bases unmatched: 8. Here the CDR3 DNA reads TGTGCCAGCAGCTTAATTGGGGGGACTAGCGGGAGTTACATTCAGTACTTC. Translating gives CASSLIGGTSGSYIQYF.

The chain couples TRBV5-4 to TRBJ2-7; D is ambiguous. Trimming pared 0 bases from V and 6 bases from J, leaving 13 bases between. The CDR3 sequence is 14 residues long. In germline, CDR1 is SGHNT, CDR2 YYREEE (reference sequence). CDR3 sequence reads: CASSLAGDPGEQYF. The CDR3 DNA sequence: TGTGCCAGCAGCTTGGCGGGCGATCCGGGCGAGCAGTACTTC.

This clone was recorded only once. The V call is TRBV28, the J call TRBJ2-3; 11 bases map to TRBD1. This CDR3 has 17 amino acids. CDR1 and CDR2 (germline): MDHEN, SYDVKM. The DNA for the CDR3 is TGTCCAGGGACAGGGGGAAGGTTTTTACCTAGCACAGATACGCAGTATTTT. Encoded protein: CPGTGGRFLPSTDTQYF.

This clone was seen only once. The J gene is TRBJ2-7, the V gene TRBV30; 7 bases line up with TRBD2. Germline lookup yields CDR1 GTSNPN and CDR2 SVGIG (reference sequence). The CDR3 length is 15 residues. Germline trimming cut 1 base from V and 4 bases from J; bases unmatched to any gene: 10. The CDR3 DNA reads as TGTGCCTGGAGTGGACTAGCCGGCAAGGGATACGAGCAGTACTTC. Translated, it gives CAWSGLAGKGYEQYF.